The text below deals with one T cell receptor beta chain. No antigen is known for it. The input lacks base qualities; no much larger clone sits a single base away. Inclusive of the bounding cysteine and phenylalanine, the CDR3 is 13 residues long. The kept DNA is CDR3 alone, 39 bases in frame from the first base. The V end loses 1 base and the J end loses 7 bases, and a stretch of 10 bases separates them. The TCR beta CDR3 regions were amplified from RNA transcripts. The TCR CDR3 was subjected to a first round of RT-PCR using the HTBI primer set and the Qiagen OneStep RT-PCR kit. Libraries were constructed in a second round of multiplex PCR, after which size selection and purification were carried out. The libraries were sequenced on an Illumina HiSeq2000 using paired-end 100 bp reads. As for the original processing: SOAPnuke was used to process the raw data, removing reads that contained adapters or uncalled bases, had a mean Phred below 15, or lacked an exact match to the constant primer or identifier. COPE v1.2.5 was used to merge the high-quality paired reads, and each unique nucleotide sequence was defined as a clonotype. Clonotypes were aligned to IMGT TRBV, TRBD and TRBJ reference segments using MiTCR v1.1. The analysis included only V-J combinations with a frequency above 0.0001, which together covered roughly 99% of the repertoires. The TCS score was defined as F50 (clonal expansion) divided by E x V (chaos), with BLOSUM62-based TCRdist calculated between CDR3 peptides within each V-J. Welch's t-statistics and random forest reduced around 510 V-J features to about 13, which were used in a naive Bayes classifier (R e1071). TCRdb itself trimmed the public reads at Q25 with fastp, ran MiXCR and retained productive beta chains. Duplicate CDR3 protein sequences are folded into a single record with the most common DNA and genes. The V and J calls here are based on TCRdb, not the publication. This sample gives about 250,000 distinct CDR3 sequences in total; around 25% of them show up just once. Together, the top ten hold about a third of the sample.

The entry originates in a study of T cells in Graves' hyperthyroidism and ophthalmopathy (dated 2019 in TCRdb). About the investigation overall: Peripheral blood was collected at initial diagnosis, before any treatment. Prospective prediction of ophthalmopathy was tested in an independent validation cohort consisting of 18 to 20 hyperthyroidism patients and 15 or so patients who later progressed to ophthalmopathy. Once sampling was done, hyperthyroidism patients were given methimazole at a starting dose of 30 mg daily, whereas ophthalmopathy patients were given high-dose intravenous methylprednisolone. A discovery cohort of fewer than 110 patients, roughly 45 with Graves' ophthalmopathy and about 58 with stable Graves' hyperthyroidism, was used to find distinguishing TCR V-J signatures. For training and testing, the roughly 93 patients in the discovery cohort were randomly divided in a 7:3 ratio. The paper describes TCR Vbeta CDR3 sequencing of fewer than 150 peripheral blood samples, made up of roughly 45 ophthalmopathy patients, some 76 hyperthyroidism patients and around 17 progressor patients. Thyroid tissue and blood T-cell repertoires from six Graves' hyperthyroidism patients were also compared in the study. Overall results and qualifications from the work: Ophthalmopathy was separated from stable hyperthyroidism by a 13 V-J signature model, with about 88% sensitivity and about 81% specificity obtained in cross-validation and 80%/75% obtained in testing. No statistical method was used to fix the sample size in advance, and group allocation was not hidden from the investigators. In validation, progression to ophthalmopathy was predicted by the model with 70.59% sensitivity and roughly 76% specificity, a median of approximately 7.1 months before onset. Most expanded thyroid clonotypes (frequency above 0.001) were also detected in blood, a finding suggesting that blood repertoires may reflect thyroid immune responses.

Ophthalmopathy patients had moderately to severely active disease, with a Clinical Activity Score of 3 or more, a NOSPECS grade of 4 or more, and a disease duration of less than 3 months. Exclusion was applied to patients with uncontrolled infections, other autoimmune diseases, pregnancy or lactation. Diagnoses were based on clinical symptoms, serum thyroxine and TRAb, thyroid ultrasound and orbital computed tomography. Ficoll-Paque density gradient centrifugation was used to isolate PBMCs from 9.5 to 10 ml of fresh peripheral blood. Total RNA was extracted using Trizol reagent, and RNA quality was assessed on an Agilent 2100 Bioanalyzer.

Sequenced sample: blood. The sequence was collected from a woman in her thirties or forties with Graves' ophthalmopathy. The chain couples TRBV12-3 or TRBV12-4 to TRBJ2-5, with the D segment identity uncertain. The DNA sequence is given as TGTGCCAGCAGTTTAGAAGGGTCCTCGACCCAGTACTTC. Its protein reads: CASSLEGSSTQYF.